The 8 T cell receptor beta chains reported below all come from one sample, sequenced in a study of blood T cell repertoires in COVID-19. Clones were sequenced by immunoSEQ multiplex PCR, and TCRdb holds only the in-frame ones, with some missing. Among around 230,000 clones listed, 87% were seen once. Sequenced input: peripheral blood. These receptors were collected from a man aged 60-69 years who had recovered from COVID-19.

This clone was counted a single time. The rearrangement links TRBV4-1 to TRBJ1-5; the D gene is possibly TRBD1 (5 bases). This CDR3 is 15 amino acids long. Germline CDR1 is MGHRA and CDR2 is YSYEKL. V lost 7 bases and J lost 5, with 18 bases in between. This CDR3 reads CASTKFTGIHQPQHF. In nucleotides, the CDR3 is TGCGCCAGCACCAAGTTCACAGGAATACATCAGCCCCAGCATTTT.

This chain joins TRBV5-1 and TRBJ2-5; D may be TRBD2 (5 bases). Germline V CDR1 and CDR2: SGHRS, YFSETQ. V dropped 3 bases and J dropped 4 bases, with 10 bases sitting between them. The CDR3 totals 13 residues. CDR3: CASSSKSGETQYF. DNA of the CDR3: TGCGCCAGCAGCTCCAAGAGCGGAGAGACCCAGTACTTC.

V and J are TRBV3-1 (or the pseudogene TRBV3-2) and TRBJ2-1; D perhaps matches TRBD2 (7 bases). V was pared by 7 bases and J by 7 bases, with 20 bases between. The CDR3 totals 15 residues. Germline CDR1 is LGHDT and CDR2 is YNNKEL (reference sequence). The CDR3 nucleotides read TGTGCCAGCAAACGGGGGGCGGGGGCCGGTAATGAGCAGTTCTTC. This sequence encodes CASKRGAGAGNEQFF.

Of note for this clone: The sample holds other DNA sequences that translate to the same CDR3. The rearrangement joins TRBV12-3 or TRBV12-4 to TRBJ2-5, with D tentatively TRBD1 (6 bases). With 6 bases removed from V and 1 base from J, the gap between germline ends came to 9 bases. The CDR3 is 13 amino acids. The CDR3 spells CASSRGFQETQYF. As DNA, the CDR3 is TGTGCCAGCAGCAGGGGTTTCCAAGAGACCCAGTACTTC.

The rearrangement links TRBV20-1 to TRBJ1-2; 8 nucleotides match TRBD1. J gave up 4 bases and V 3 bases, and 10 bases lay outside the gene matches. CDR3 length: 15 residues. Germline V CDR1 and CDR2: DFQATT, SNEGSKA (reference sequence). CDR3 protein: CSASNPGQGLYGYTF. The CDR3 DNA is TGCAGTGCTAGTAACCCCGGACAGGGACTCTATGGCTACACCTTC.

Points on this clone: Other nucleotide sequences in the sample specify the same CDR3. The chain is built from TRBV5-1 and TRBJ2-2; possibly TRBD1 for D (5 bases). This CDR3 is 14 amino acids long. Germline values: CDR1 SGHRS, CDR2 YFSETQ. With 4 bases removed from V and 1 base from J, the gap between germline ends came to 8 bases. CDR3 coding DNA: TGCGCCAGCAGCAGCCAGGGGAACACCGGGGAGCTGTTTTTT. Its protein product is CASSSQGNTGELFF.

The V call is TRBV19, the J call TRBJ2-2; TRBD1 is a possible D gene (5 bases). Germline V gene lookup returns CDR1 LNHDA and CDR2 SQIVND (reference sequence). This CDR3 is 12 amino acids long. The germline V and J ends were trimmed by 3 bases and 8 bases, with 7 bases remaining between them. The CDR3 reads CASSINRGELFF. The CDR3 nucleotides are TGTGCCAGTAGTATCAACAGGGGGGAGCTGTTTTTT.

The chain links TRBV3-1 (or the pseudogene TRBV3-2) to TRBJ2-4, with 10 bases matching TRBD2. The germline CDR1 and CDR2 sequences are LGHDT and YNNKEL (reference sequence). J was trimmed by 8 bases and V by 0 bases; bases with no gene match: 7. This CDR3 region has 16 residues. This CDR3 is CASSQDSGSGGDIQYF. CDR3 DNA sequence: TGTGCCAGCAGCCAAGATAGCGGGAGCGGGGGGGACATTCAGTACTTC.